This entry concerns a single T cell receptor beta chain. Its target is not known. The data stem from a study of beta chain features in type 1 diabetes. Every donor had blood drawn once into heparin, 100 to 150 mL on average. Per the germline V gene, CDR1 is KGHSH and CDR2 is LQKENI. This CDR3 has 15 amino acids. V dropped 4 bases and J dropped 7; count of bases not matched to a gene: 9. The study, taken as a whole, reports: PCR could preferentially amplify shorter templates, alike in patients and controls. cDNA sequencing could over-represent cells with high TCR expression. Moderate yet significant TCRB CDR3 shortening was seen in Type 1 diabetes patients in all four CD4+ subsets.

Expressed TCRB transcripts got sequenced, as all isolated RNA was reverse transcribed. For naive, central memory and regulatory T cell samples, reads averaged around 3.6 million. Measured with immunoSEQ multiplex PCR; TCRdb has only the in-frame clones, and not every one. The data contain approximately 150,000 clones, roughly 63% of them singletons. Sequencing was carried out using naive CD4+ T cells from blood. This clonotype was obtained from a man aged 30-40 years with type 1 diabetes. The chain has TRBV18 and TRBJ2-1; TRBD1 aligns across 8 bases. This CDR3 reads CASSHPGGAGNEQFF. CDR3 in DNA: TGTGCCAGCTCACACCCAGGGGGCGCCGGAAATGAGCAGTTCTTC. Looking up the rest from reference TRBV18 and TRBJ2-1 gives the full variable domain: NAGVMQNPRHLVRRRGQEARLRCSPMKGHSHVYWYRQLPEEGLKFMVYLQKENIIDESGMPKERFSAEFPKEGPSILRIQQVVRGDSAAYFCASSHPGGAGNEQFFGPGTRLTVL.